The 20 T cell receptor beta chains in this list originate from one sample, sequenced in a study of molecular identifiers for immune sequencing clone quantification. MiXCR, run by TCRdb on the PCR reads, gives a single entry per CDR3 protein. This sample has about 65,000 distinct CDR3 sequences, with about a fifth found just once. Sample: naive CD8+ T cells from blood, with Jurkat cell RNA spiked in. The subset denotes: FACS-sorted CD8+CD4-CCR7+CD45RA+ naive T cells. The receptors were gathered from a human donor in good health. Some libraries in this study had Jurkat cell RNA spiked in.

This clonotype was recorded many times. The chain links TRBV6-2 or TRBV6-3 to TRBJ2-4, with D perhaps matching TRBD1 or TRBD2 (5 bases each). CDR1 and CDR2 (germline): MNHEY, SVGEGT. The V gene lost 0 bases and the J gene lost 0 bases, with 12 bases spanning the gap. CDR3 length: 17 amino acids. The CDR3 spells CASSYSPGRLAKNIQYF. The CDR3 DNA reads TGTGCCAGCAGTTACTCCCCGGGACGGCTAGCCAAAAACATTCAGTACTTC.

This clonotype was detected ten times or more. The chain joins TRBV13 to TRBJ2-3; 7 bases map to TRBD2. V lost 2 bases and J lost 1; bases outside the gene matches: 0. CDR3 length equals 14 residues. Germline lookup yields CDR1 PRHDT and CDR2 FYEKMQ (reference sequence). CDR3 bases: TGTGCCAGCAGCTTAAGCGGGGGCACAGATACGCAGTATTTT. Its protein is CASSLSGGTDTQYF. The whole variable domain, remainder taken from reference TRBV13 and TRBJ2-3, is AAGVIQSPRHLIKEKRETATLKCYPIPRHDTVYWYQQGPGQDPQFLISFYEKMQSDKGSIPDRFSAQQFSDYHSELNMSSLELGDSALYFCASSLSGGTDTQYFGPGTRLTVL.

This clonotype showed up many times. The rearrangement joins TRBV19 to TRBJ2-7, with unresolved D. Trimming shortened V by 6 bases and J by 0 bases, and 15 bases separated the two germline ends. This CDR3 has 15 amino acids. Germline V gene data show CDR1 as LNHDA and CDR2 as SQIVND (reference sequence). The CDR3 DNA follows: TGTGCCAGTAGCTTCGGGCAGACGACCTCCTACGAGCAGTACTTC. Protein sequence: CASSFGQTTSYEQYF.

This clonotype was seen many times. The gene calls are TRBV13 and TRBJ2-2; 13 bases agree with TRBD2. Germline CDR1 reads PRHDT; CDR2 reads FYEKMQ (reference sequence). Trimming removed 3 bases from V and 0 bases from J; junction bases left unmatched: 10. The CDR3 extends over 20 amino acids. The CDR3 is CASSLSRTSGSLANTGELFF. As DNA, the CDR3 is TGTGCCAGCAGCTTGTCCCGGACTAGCGGGAGCCTGGCGAACACCGGGGAGCTGTTTTTT.

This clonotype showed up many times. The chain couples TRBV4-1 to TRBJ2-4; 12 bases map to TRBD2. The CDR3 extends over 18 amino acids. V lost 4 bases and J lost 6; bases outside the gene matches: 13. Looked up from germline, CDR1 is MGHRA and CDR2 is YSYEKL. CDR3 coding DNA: TGCGCCAGCAGCCCCCCCGGACTAGCGGGACCTAACAGAAACATTCAGTACTTC. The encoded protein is CASSPPGLAGPNRNIQYF.

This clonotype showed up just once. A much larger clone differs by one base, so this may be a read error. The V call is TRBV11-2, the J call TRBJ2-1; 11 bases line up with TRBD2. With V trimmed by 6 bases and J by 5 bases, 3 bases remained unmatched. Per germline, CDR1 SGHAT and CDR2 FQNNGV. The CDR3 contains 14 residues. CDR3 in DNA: TGTGCCAGCAGACCGACTAGCGGGAACAATGAGCAGTTCTTC. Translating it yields CASRPTSGNNEQFF. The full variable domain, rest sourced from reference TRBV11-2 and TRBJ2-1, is EAGVAQSPRYKIIEKRQSVAFWCNPISGHATLYWYQQILGQGPKLLIQFQNNGVVDDSQLPKDRFSAERLKGVDSTLKIQPAKLEDSAVYLCASRPTSGNNEQFFGPGTRLTVL.

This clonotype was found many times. The CDR3 coding sequence is TGTGCCAGCAGCTTAGATCCCGGTCCAGTTGAGCTGTTTTTT. Encoded protein: CASSLDPGPVELFF. The genes are TRBV11-2 and TRBJ2-2; D remains ambiguous. CDR3 size: 14 residues. Germline V gives CDR1 SGHAT, CDR2 FQNNGV. The germline V and J ends were trimmed by 0 bases and 11 bases, with 13 bases remaining between them.

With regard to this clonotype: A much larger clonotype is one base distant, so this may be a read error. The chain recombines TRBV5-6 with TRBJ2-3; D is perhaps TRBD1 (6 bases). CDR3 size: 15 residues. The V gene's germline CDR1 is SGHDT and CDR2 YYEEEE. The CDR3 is CASSLDRAFPDTRYF. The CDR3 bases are TGTGCCAGCAGCTTGGACAGGGCGTTTCCAGATACGCGGTATTTT. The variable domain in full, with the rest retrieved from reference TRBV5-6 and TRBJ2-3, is DAGVTQSPTHLIKTRGQQVTLRCSPKSGHDTVSWYQQALGQGPQFIFQYYEEEERQRGNFPDRFSGHQFPNYSSELNVNALLLGDSALYLCASSLDRAFPDTRYFGPGTRLTVL.

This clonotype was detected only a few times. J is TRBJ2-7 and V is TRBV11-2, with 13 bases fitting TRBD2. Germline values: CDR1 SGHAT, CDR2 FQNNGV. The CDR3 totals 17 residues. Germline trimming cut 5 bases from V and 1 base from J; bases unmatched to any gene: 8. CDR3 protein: CASSADPGLAGSYEQYF. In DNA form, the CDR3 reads TGTGCCAGCAGCGCCGACCCGGGACTAGCGGGATCCTACGAGCAGTACTTC. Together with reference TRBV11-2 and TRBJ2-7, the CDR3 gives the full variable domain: EAGVAQSPRYKIIEKRQSVAFWCNPISGHATLYWYQQILGQGPKLLIQFQNNGVVDDSQLPKDRFSAERLKGVDSTLKIQPAKLEDSAVYLCASSADPGLAGSYEQYFGPGTRLTVT.

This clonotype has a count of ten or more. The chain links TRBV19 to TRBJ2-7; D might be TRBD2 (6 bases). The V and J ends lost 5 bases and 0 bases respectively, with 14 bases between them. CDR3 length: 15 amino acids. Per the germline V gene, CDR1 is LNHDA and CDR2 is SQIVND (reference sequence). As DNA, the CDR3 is TGTGCCAGTAGTCCCGGGACTCCGAGCTCCTACGAGCAGTACTTC. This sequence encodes CASSPGTPSSYEQYF.

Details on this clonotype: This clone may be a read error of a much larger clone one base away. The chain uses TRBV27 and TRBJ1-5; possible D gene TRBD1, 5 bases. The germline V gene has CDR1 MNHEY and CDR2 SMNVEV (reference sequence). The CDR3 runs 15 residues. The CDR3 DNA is TGTGCCAGCAGCTCAATTCCAGGGAGCAATCAGCCCCGGCATTTT. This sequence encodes CASSSIPGSNQPRHF.

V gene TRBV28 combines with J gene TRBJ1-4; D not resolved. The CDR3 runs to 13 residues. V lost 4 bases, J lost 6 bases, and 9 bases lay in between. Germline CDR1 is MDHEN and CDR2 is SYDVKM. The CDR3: CASSWDGDEKLFF. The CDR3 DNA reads TGTGCCAGCAGTTGGGATGGGGATGAAAAACTGTTTTTT.

CDR3 amino acids: CASSPRQDEQYF. As DNA, the CDR3 is TGTGCCAGCTCACCAAGGCAAGACGAGCAGTACTTC. V is TRBV18 and J is TRBJ2-7, with D unresolved. Trimming removed 2 bases at V and 5 bases at J, with 7 bases between. Germline CDR1 reads KGHSH; CDR2 reads LQKENI. This CDR3 is 12 amino acids long. The whole variable domain, remainder taken from reference TRBV18 and TRBJ2-7, is NAGVMQNPRHLVRRRGQEARLRCSPMKGHSHVYWYRQLPEEGLKFMVYLQKENIIDESGMPKERFSAEFPKEGPSILRIQQVVRGDSAAYFCASSPRQDEQYFGPGTRLTVT.

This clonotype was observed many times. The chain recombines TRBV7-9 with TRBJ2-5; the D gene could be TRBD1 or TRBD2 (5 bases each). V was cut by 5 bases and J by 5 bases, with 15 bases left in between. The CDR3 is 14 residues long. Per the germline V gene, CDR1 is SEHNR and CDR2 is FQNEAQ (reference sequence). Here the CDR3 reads CASSPLGVFETQYF. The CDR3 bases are TGTGCCAGCAGCCCTCTGGGGGTATTTGAGACCCAGTACTTC.

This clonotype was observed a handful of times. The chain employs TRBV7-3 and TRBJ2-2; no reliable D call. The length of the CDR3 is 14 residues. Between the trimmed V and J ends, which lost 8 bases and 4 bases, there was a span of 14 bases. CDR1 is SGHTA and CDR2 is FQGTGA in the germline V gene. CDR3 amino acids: CASGIGLGTGELFF. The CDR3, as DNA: TGTGCCAGCGGCATAGGGTTGGGCACCGGGGAGCTGTTTTTT.

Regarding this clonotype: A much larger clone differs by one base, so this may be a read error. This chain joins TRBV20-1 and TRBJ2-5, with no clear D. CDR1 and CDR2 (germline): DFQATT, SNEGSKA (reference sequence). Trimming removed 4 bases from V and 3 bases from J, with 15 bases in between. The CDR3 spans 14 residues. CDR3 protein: CSATTENLEETQYF. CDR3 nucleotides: TGCAGTGCTACAACAGAAAACCTCGAAGAGACCCAGTACTTC.

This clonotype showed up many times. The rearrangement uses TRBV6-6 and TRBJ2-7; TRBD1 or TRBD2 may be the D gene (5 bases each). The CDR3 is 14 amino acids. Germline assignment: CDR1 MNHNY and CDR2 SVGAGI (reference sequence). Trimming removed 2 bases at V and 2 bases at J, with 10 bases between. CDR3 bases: TGTGCCAGCAGTTACCGGGACGTAACCTACGAGCAGTACTTC. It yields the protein CASSYRDVTYEQYF.

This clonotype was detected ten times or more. CDR3 in amino acids: CASSYRLTDTQYF. The CDR3 coding sequence is TGTGCCAGCAGTTATCGACTCACAGATACGCAGTATTTT. The chain combines TRBV28 with TRBJ2-3; no clear D gene. Germline assignment: CDR1 MDHEN and CDR2 SYDVKM. The CDR3 contains 13 residues. The germline V and J ends were trimmed by 4 bases and 2 bases, with 7 bases remaining between them.

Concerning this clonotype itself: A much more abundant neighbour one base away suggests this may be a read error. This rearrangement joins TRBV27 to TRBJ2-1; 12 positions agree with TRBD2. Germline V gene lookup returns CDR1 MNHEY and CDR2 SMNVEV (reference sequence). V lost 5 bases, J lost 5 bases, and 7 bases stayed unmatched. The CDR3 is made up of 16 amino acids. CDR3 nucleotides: TGTGCCAGCAGTGCACTACTAGCGGGAGGTAACAATGAGCAGTTCTTC. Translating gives CASSALLAGGNNEQFF.

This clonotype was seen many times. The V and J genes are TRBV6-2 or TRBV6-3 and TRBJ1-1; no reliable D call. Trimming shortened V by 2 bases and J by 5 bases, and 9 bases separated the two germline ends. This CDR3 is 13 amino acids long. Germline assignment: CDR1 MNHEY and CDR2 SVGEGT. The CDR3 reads CASSYSGVTEAFF. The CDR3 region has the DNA TGTGCCAGCAGTTACAGCGGGGTTACTGAAGCTTTCTTT.